The 17 T cell receptor beta chains below all came from one sample that was sequenced in a study of control samples from healthy donors and cancer patients. Sequenced by immunoSEQ multiplex PCR; TCRdb stores in-frame clones only, minus some. This table holds some 80,000 clones, approximately 92% found once. The material sequenced was blood. The receptor set was obtained from a woman aged 55-69 years in good health.

The chain has TRBV11-2 and TRBJ1-5, with D hard to call. Trimming removed 0 bases from V and 4 bases from J, with 13 bases in between. The CDR3 consists of 16 residues. CDR1 is SGHAT and CDR2 is FQNNGV in the germline V gene. In nucleotides, the CDR3 is TGTGCCAGCAGCTTAGAGAGTCCTAAACAAAATCAGCCCCAGCATTTT. Its translation is CASSLESPKQNQPQHF.

This clone was detected a few times. The V gene is TRBV18, the J gene TRBJ1-3; weak D call: TRBD1 (5 bases). Germline V gene sequence: CDR1 KGHSH, CDR2 LQKENI. V lost 8 bases and J 0 bases, leaving 17 bases between the germline ends. This CDR3 spans 16 amino acids. The CDR3 DNA reads TGTGCCAGCCCGCGGGAAGGGGCTAACTCTGGAAACACCATATATTTT. This codes for CASPREGANSGNTIYF.

A note on this clone: Other DNA sequences in this sample translate to the same CDR3. The genes are TRBV12-3 or TRBV12-4 and TRBJ2-2; D might be TRBD1 (6 bases). Trimming stripped 5 bases from V and 5 bases from J, with 9 bases between. The CDR3 length is 13 residues. Here the CDR3 reads CASSRGGTGELFF. CDR3 coding DNA: TGTGCCAGCAGTAGAGGGGGAACCGGGGAGCTGTTTTTT.

This rearrangement joins TRBV4-3 to TRBJ1-3; no definite D call. Per germline, CDR1 LGHNA and CDR2 YSLEER. V was clipped by 3 bases and J by 1 base, with 16 bases between them. This CDR3 is built from 17 residues. CDR3 sequence: CASSQTHSRSSGNTIYF. In DNA form, the CDR3 reads TGCGCCAGCAGCCAGACACACTCTCGGAGTTCTGGAAACACCATATATTTT.

The chain links TRBV5-1 to TRBJ1-6; TRBD1 aligns across 8 bases. The germline CDR1 and CDR2 sequences are SGHRS and YFSETQ. The CDR3 sequence is 15 residues long. Germline trimming cut 4 bases from V and 6 bases from J; bases unmatched to any gene: 6. The CDR3 nucleotides are TGCGCCAGCAGCACCGGACAGGGATCTAATTCACCCCTCCACTTT. Protein product: CASSTGQGSNSPLHF.

The rearrangement joins TRBV30 to TRBJ2-1; 7 bases are a match to TRBD2. The ends lost 2 bases at V and 4 bases at J; junction bases unmatched: 8. The CDR3 runs to 15 residues. Germline V gives CDR1 GTSNPN, CDR2 SVGIG (reference sequence). The CDR3 sequence is CAWSRGSGLYNEQFF. The DNA for the CDR3 is TGTGCCTGGAGTCGTGGTAGCGGGCTATACAATGAGCAGTTCTTC.

The CDR3 nucleotides are TGCAGCGTGGGACCGGGACAGGGCTACGAGCAGTACTTC. This encodes CSVGPGQGYEQYF. This chain connects TRBV29-1 to TRBJ2-7; 9 bases align to TRBD1. The CDR3 has 13 amino acids. Trimming took 6 bases from V and 3 from J; bases not matched to a gene: 6. In germline, CDR1 is SQVTM, CDR2 ANQGSEA.

V usage is TRBV29-1 and J usage is TRBJ1-1; D is perhaps TRBD1 (6 bases). The germline V gene has CDR1 SQVTM and CDR2 ANQGSEA. This CDR3 has 14 amino acids. V lost 5 bases and J lost 0, with 13 bases in between. As DNA, the CDR3 is TGCAGCGTTATAAGGAGGGGGTTGAACACTGAAGCTTTCTTT. This gives the protein CSVIRRGLNTEAFF.

This clone was seen just once. V and J are TRBV28 and TRBJ1-2; D is unclear. This CDR3 comprises 12 residues. V was pared by 2 bases and J by 4 bases, with 5 bases between. The germline V gene encodes CDR1 MDHEN and CDR2 SYDVKM. The CDR3 region is CASSLEGYGYTF. CDR3 nucleotide sequence: TGTGCCAGCAGTTTAGAGGGCTATGGCTACACCTTC.

The V gene is TRBV5-4, the J gene TRBJ2-3; 8 bases map to TRBD2. This CDR3 is built from 14 residues. Trimming took 6 bases from V and 4 from J; bases not matched to a gene: 7. Per germline, CDR1 SGHNT and CDR2 YYREEE (reference sequence). DNA for the CDR3: TGTGCCAGCACCCCCCCGGGGGGGGCAGATACGCAGTATTTT. Protein sequence: CASTPPGGADTQYF.

The chain recombines TRBV11-2 with TRBJ2-3; 12 bases are shared with TRBD2. Germline lookup yields CDR1 SGHAT and CDR2 FQNNGV. With V trimmed by 5 bases and J by 3 bases, 9 bases remained unmatched. This CDR3 is built from 17 residues. The CDR3 nucleotides read TGTGCCAGCAGCCGACGAACTAGCGGGAGGATAACAGATACGCAGTATTTT. Its translation is CASSRRTSGRITDTQYF.

V usage is TRBV5-1 and J usage is TRBJ1-3; 7 bases are a match to TRBD1. The CDR3 contains 14 residues. V was clipped by 5 bases and J by 7 bases; unmatched bases: 9. Germline lookup yields CDR1 SGHRS and CDR2 YFSETQ. The CDR3 sequence: CASSKGGEVNTIYF. DNA of the CDR3: TGCGCCAGCAGTAAAGGGGGCGAAGTCAACACCATATATTTT.

The J gene is TRBJ1-5, the V gene TRBV28; 8 bases agree with TRBD1. The V segment lost 3 bases and the J segment 2 bases; nucleotides outside the gene matches: 3. The CDR3 covers 15 residues. CDR1 MDHEN and CDR2 SYDVKM come from the germline V gene. The CDR3 loop reads CASSFQGAGNQPQHF. The DNA of the CDR3 is TGTGCCAGCAGTTTTCAGGGGGCGGGCAATCAGCCCCAGCATTTT.

V is TRBV12-3 or TRBV12-4 and J is TRBJ1-1; tentatively, D is TRBD1 (5 bases). Deletions cut 1 base from V and 6 bases from J, with 9 bases between. The CDR3 runs 13 residues. The CDR3 region has the DNA TGTGCCAGCAGTTTAGATCTGACAGCTGAAGCTTTCTTT. It is translated as CASSLDLTAEAFF.

This chain uses TRBV6-5 with TRBJ1-3; no clear D. The CDR3 has 15 residues. Trimming removed 4 bases from V and 0 bases from J, with 10 bases in between. CDR1 and CDR2 from the germline V gene are MNHEY and SVGAGI. CDR3 nucleotide sequence: TGTGCCAGCAGTTCCCAGCTTAGCTCTGGAAACACCATATATTTT. It encodes CASSSQLSSGNTIYF.

V usage is TRBV19 and J usage is TRBJ2-3; 8 positions match TRBD1. The germline V gene encodes CDR1 LNHDA and CDR2 SQIVND (reference sequence). J gave up 4 bases and V 5 bases, and 14 bases lay outside the gene matches. This CDR3 has 17 amino acids. The CDR3 is CASSVQTGTGSPDTQYF. The CDR3, as DNA: TGTGCCAGTAGTGTTCAAACCGGGACAGGTAGTCCAGATACGCAGTATTTT. The full variable domain, in which reference TRBV19 and TRBJ2-3 provide the parts outside the CDR3, is DGGITQSPKYLFRKEGQNVTLSCEQNLNHDAMYWYRQDPGQGLRLIYYSQIVNDFQKGDIAEGYSVSREKKESFPLTVTSAQKNPTAFYLCASSVQTGTGSPDTQYFGPGTRLTVL.

As regards this clone: At the DNA level, this CDR3 is encoded by other sequences in the same sample as well. This chain links TRBV4-1 with TRBJ2-1, with a weak D call TRBD2 (6 bases). Germline-derived CDR1 and CDR2 are MGHRA and YSYEKL. Trimming cost V 9 bases and J 3 bases, with 18 bases left between them. This CDR3 has 15 amino acids. The CDR3 reads CASASGASVYNEQFF. CDR3 bases: TGCGCCAGTGCGTCCGGTGCTAGCGTCTACAATGAGCAGTTCTTC.